The clone carrying this TCR beta chain was counted ten times or more. These data originate in a study of low-dose radiotherapy and immunotherapy resistance in tumors. The time point denotes: after trial treatment. Treatment reported: LDRT plus nivolumab, ipilimumab, low-dose cyclophosphamide and aspirin (RACIN trial). The length of the CDR3 is 17 residues. Per germline, CDR1 MGHRA and CDR2 YSYEKL. V was pared by 4 bases and J by 2 bases, with 20 bases between. First-strand cDNA used TRAV- and TRBV-specific primers, covering alpha and beta chains. TCR amplification ran approximately 20 PCR cycles using constant-region and V-primer adapter primers. A single record per CDR3 protein comes from TCRdb applying MiXCR to the reads. The table includes 100,000 or so distinct CDR3 sequences, 20% to 25% detected once.

The sample was PBMCs, taken after low-dose radiotherapy plus immunotherapy. This TCR came from a male donor with prostate cancer. V gene TRBV4-1 combines with J gene TRBJ2-5; D is ambiguous. CDR3 sequence (DNA): TGCGCCAGCAGCCCAACGGACCGCCAATTGGCACAAGAGACCCAGTACTTC. Its translation is CASSPTDRQLAQETQYF.